The clone carrying this TCR beta chain occurred many times. Its antigen is not identified. The data stem from a study of T cells in Graves' hyperthyroidism and ophthalmopathy. Trimming shortened V by 0 bases and J by 1 base, and 4 bases separated the two germline ends. Per germline, CDR1 GTSNPN and CDR2 SVGIG (reference sequence). The CDR3 consists of 13 residues. From RNA transcripts, TCR beta CDR3 regions were amplified. First-round RT-PCR targeting the TCR CDR3 was performed with the HTBI primer set. TCRdb independently ran MiXCR on the multiplex PCR reads; one entry per CDR3 protein. The data show 400,000 or so distinct CDR3 sequences, with about 14% seen just once and around 27% held by the top ten. For ophthalmopathy patients, the Clinical Activity Score was at least 3 and the NOSPECS grade at least 4; duration was under 3 months. Study conclusions and caveats: Appearing also in blood were most of the thyroid clonotypes expanded above 0.001.

J is TRBJ1-5 and V is TRBV30; D gene uncertain. The sample taken for sequencing was blood. This clonotype originated in a man aged 45-65 years with Graves' ophthalmopathy. The CDR3 protein is CAWSVMSNQPQHF. DNA of the CDR3: TGTGCCTGGAGTGTTATGAGCAATCAGCCCCAGCATTTT. The full variable domain, rest sourced from reference TRBV30 and TRBJ1-5, is SQTIHQWPATLVQPVGSPLSLECTVEGTSNPNLYWYRQAAGRGLQLLFYSVGIGQISSEVPQNLSASRPQDRQFILSSKKLLLSDSGFYLCAWSVMSNQPQHFGDGTRLSIL.